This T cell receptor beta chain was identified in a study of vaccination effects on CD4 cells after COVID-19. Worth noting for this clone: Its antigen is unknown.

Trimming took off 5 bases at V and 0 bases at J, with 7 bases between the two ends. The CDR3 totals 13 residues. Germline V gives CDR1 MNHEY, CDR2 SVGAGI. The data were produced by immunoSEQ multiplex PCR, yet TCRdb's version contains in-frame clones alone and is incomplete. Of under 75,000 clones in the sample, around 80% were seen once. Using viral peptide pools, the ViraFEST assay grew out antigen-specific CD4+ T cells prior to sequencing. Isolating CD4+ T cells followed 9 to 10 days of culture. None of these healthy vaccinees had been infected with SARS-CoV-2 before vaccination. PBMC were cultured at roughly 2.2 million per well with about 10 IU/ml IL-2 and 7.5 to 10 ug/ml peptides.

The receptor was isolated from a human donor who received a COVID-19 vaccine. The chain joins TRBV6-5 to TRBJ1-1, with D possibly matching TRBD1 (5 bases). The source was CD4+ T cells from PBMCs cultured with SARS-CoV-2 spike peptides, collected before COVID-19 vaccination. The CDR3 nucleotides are TGTGCCAGCAGTCTACAGGTGAACACTGAAGCTTTCTTT. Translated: CASSLQVNTEAFF.